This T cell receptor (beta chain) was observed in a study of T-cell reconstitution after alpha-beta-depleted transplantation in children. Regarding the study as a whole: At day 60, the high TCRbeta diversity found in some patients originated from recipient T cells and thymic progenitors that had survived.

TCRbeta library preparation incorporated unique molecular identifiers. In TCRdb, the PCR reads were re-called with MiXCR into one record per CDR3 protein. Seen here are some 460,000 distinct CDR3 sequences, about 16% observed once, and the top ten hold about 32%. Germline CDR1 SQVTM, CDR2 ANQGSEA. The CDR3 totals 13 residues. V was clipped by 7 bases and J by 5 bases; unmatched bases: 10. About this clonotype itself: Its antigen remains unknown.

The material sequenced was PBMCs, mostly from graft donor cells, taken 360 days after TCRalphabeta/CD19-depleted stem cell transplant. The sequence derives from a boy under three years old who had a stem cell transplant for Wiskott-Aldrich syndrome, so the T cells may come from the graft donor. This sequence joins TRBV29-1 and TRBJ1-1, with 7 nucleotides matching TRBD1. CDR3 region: CSGRQGSTTEAFF. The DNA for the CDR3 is TGCAGCGGCCGACAGGGATCGACTACTGAAGCTTTCTTT.